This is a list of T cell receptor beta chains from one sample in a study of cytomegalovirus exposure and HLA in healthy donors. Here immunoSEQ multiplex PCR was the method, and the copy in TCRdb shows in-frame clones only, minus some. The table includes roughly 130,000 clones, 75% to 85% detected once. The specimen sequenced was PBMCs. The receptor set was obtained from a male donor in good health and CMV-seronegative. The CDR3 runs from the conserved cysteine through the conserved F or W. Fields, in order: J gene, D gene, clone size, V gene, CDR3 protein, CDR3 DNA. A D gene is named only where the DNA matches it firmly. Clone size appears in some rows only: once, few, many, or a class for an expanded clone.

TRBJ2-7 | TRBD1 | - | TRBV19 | CASSPGQGAYEQYF | TGTGCCAGTAGTCCGGGACAGGGGGCTTACGAGCAGTACTTC
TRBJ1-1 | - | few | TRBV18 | CASSPPSTGLTEAFF | TGTGCCAGCTCACCACCGAGTACAGGGCTCACTGAAGCTTTCTTT
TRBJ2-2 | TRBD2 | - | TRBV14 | CASSQISGLGLAGQNTGELFF | TGTGCCAGCAGCCAAATTTCCGGGTTGGGACTAGCGGGACAAAACACCGGGGAGCTGTTTTTT
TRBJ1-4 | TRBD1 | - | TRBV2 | CASSDNSGTVNEKLFF | TGTGCCAGCAGTGATAACTCGGGGACAGTTAATGAAAAACTGTTTTTT
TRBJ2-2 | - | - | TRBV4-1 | CASSQHTRTRAAGELFF | TGCGCCAGCAGCCAACATACCCGAACCAGGGCGGCCGGGGAGCTGTTTTTT
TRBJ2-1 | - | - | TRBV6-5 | CASSLFETAEQFF | TGTGCCAGCAGTTTATTCGAGACAGCCGAGCAGTTCTTC
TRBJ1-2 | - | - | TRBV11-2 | CASSLASQGDYGYTF | TGTGCCAGCAGCTTAGCCTCACAGGGAGATTATGGCTACACCTTC
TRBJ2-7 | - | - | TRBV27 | CASSMGYRASSYEQYF | TGTGCCAGCAGCATGGGGTACAGGGCTAGCTCCTACGAGCAGTACTTC
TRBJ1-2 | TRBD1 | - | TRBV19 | CASSPQTGEVILYGYTF | TGTGCCAGTAGTCCCCAGACAGGGGAGGTCATTCTCTATGGCTACACCTTC
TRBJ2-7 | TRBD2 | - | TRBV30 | CAWGLAGGYEQYF | TGTGCCTGGGGACTAGCGGGAGGATACGAGCAGTACTTC
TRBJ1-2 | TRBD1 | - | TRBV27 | CASSLSLGTVIYGYTF | TGTGCCAGCAGTTTGTCATTGGGGACAGTTATTTATGGCTACACCTTC
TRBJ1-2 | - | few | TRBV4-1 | CASSQDQGIVYGYTF | TGCGCCAGCAGCCAAGATCAGGGCATCGTTTACGGCTACACCTTC
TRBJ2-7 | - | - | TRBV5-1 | CASSRVGGSEQYF | TGCGCCAGCAGCCGGGTCGGAGGGAGCGAGCAGTACTTC
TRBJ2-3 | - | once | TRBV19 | CASSTTVLLTDTQYF | TGTGCCAGTAGTACGACGGTACTACTCACAGATACGCAGTATTTT
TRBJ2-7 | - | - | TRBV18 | CASSPLPGQSSYEQYF | TGTGCCAGCTCACCACTTCCAGGGCAAAGCTCCTACGAGCAGTACTTC